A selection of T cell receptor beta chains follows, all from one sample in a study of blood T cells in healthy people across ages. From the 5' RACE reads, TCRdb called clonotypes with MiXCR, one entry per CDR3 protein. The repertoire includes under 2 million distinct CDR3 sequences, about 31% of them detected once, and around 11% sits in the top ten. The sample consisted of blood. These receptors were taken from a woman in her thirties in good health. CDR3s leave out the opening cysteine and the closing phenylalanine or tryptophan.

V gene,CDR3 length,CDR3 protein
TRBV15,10,ATRYLAGGLF
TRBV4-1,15,AGSHTGTGERKNIQY
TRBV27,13,ASSLSALDTDTQY
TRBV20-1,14,SASPGTVVSYNEQF
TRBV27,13,ASRKGWRPRETQY
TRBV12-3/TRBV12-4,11,ASSETTLGGYT
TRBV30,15,AWRTTSGSQWANEQF
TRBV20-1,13,SARDGRQGVNEQF
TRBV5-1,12,ASSQGQSASPLH
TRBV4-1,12,ASSQVDESTRQY
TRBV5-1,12,ASSPPDLTDTQY
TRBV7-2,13,ASSTGAGGYNEQF
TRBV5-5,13,ASSLWTNLNTEAF
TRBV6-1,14,ASTYRPSGESDTQY
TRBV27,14,ASSWDRSSYNSPLH
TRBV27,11,ASSDRYENEQF
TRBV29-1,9,SVAPDREQF
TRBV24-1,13,ATNQKGSQYNEQF
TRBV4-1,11,ASSHQSGTEAF
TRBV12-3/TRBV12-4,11,ASSPPRRGEQY
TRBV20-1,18,SARKRDLLAGRGGDTEAF
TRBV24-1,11,ATSTSSRGTQY
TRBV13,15,ASSFALGQGGADTQY
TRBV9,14,ASSVTGAAPGDTQY
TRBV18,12,ASSPEDVTDTQY
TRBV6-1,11,ASSEKQGSGYT
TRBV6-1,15,ASSEDSGTSGTDTQY
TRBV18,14,ASSLQGDAATDTQY
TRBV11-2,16,ASSLDPWLELSNYGYT
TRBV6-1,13,ASRWTRTGRETQY
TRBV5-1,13,TSSLVGGGWNEQF
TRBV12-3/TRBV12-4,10,ASSRAEETQY
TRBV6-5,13,ASSPRDHRTDTQY
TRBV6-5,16,ASSYSGSGGADTGELF
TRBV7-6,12,ASSLEGVHEKRF
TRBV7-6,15,ASSISGTAFSTDTQY
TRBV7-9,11,ASSFMAFNEQF
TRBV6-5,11,ASVGSGYGEQF
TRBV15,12,AIKDRGFYNEQF
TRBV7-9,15,ASDPSGLAGGRETQY
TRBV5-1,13,ASSSPDPYTETQY
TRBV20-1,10,SARPQNIEAF
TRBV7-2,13,ASSLVGTSGSEQY
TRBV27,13,ASSPGTSGGSEQY
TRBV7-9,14,ASSFLVGTGEPPLH
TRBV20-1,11,SAREVAGRGQY
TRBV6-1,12,ASSAMGQVYEQY
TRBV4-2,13,ASNQGVGRGNTQY
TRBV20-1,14,SAGIRDRDYNQPQH
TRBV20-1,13,SARQGNLGKETQY
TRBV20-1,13,SATTWADRTDTQY
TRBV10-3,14,AISEGQNSGANVLT
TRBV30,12,AWSGRVFGYGYT
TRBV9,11,ASSVGSGNGYT
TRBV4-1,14,ASSQPRQGINYEQY